A selection of T cell receptor beta chains follows, all from one sample in a study of shared clonotypes between healthy human individuals. Repertoires were generated with immunoSEQ multiplex PCR, while TCRdb's copy carries only in-frame clones and drops some. The table includes about half a million clones, approximately 78% detected once. Sample: PBMCs. These receptors came from a woman between 35 and 50 years old in good health. Some clones in this sample may be carry-over from other donors' samples. CDR3s include the opening cysteine and the closing phenylalanine or tryptophan. Each record gives: clone size, J gene, V gene, D gene, CDR3 DNA, CDR3 protein. A D gene is named only where the DNA matches it firmly. Clone size is shown for a subset of rows, as once, few, many or a class of expanded clone.

clone size: -; J gene: TRBJ2-3; V gene: TRBV6-6; D gene: -; CDR3 DNA: TGTGCCAGCAGTCCGACGGACGTTAGAGATACGCAGTATTTT; CDR3 protein: CASSPTDVRDTQYF
clone size: -; J gene: TRBJ1-3; V gene: TRBV27; D gene: -; CDR3 DNA: TGTGCCAGCAGATCCGGGGGCCCTGGAAACACCATATATTTT; CDR3 protein: CASRSGGPGNTIYF
clone size: -; J gene: TRBJ1-2; V gene: TRBV29-1; D gene: -; CDR3 DNA: TGCAGCGTCGGCGGGACGCAAGCGACCTATGGCTACACCTTC; CDR3 protein: CSVGGTQATYGYTF
clone size: many; J gene: TRBJ2-1; V gene: TRBV11-1; D gene: -; CDR3 DNA: TGTGCCAGCAGCTTAGGACGGTACAATGAGCAGTTCTTC; CDR3 protein: CASSLGRYNEQFF
clone size: -; J gene: TRBJ1-5; V gene: TRBV6-5; D gene: TRBD1; CDR3 DNA: TGTGCCAGCAGCCCCACAGGGGGTGGCAATCAGCCCCAGCATTTT; CDR3 protein: CASSPTGGGNQPQHF
clone size: -; J gene: TRBJ2-3; V gene: TRBV19; D gene: -; CDR3 DNA: TGTGCCAGTAGTATTTCCAGGGAAGATACGCAGTATTTT; CDR3 protein: CASSISREDTQYF
clone size: -; J gene: TRBJ1-2; V gene: TRBV19; D gene: -; CDR3 DNA: TGTGCCAGTAGTGTGGGACACGTCTATGGCTACACCTTC; CDR3 protein: CASSVGHVYGYTF
clone size: many; J gene: TRBJ1-2; V gene: TRBV7-2; D gene: -; CDR3 DNA: TGTGCCAGCAGCTTCCGGGCCCTCCGGGCCGGCTACACCTTC; CDR3 protein: CASSFRALRAGYTF
clone size: -; J gene: TRBJ2-7; V gene: TRBV28; D gene: -; CDR3 DNA: TGTGCCAGCAGTTTGACGGGCCTAACCTACGAGCAGTACTTC; CDR3 protein: CASSLTGLTYEQYF
clone size: -; J gene: TRBJ1-1; V gene: TRBV4-2; D gene: -; CDR3 DNA: TGTGCCAGCAGCCACGCCAGGGTGGGTGACACTGAAGCTTTCTTT; CDR3 protein: CASSHARVGDTEAFF
clone size: -; J gene: TRBJ2-1; V gene: TRBV5-4; D gene: -; CDR3 DNA: TGTGCCAGCAGCTCGCCGGGGAGTCAGCAGTTCTTC; CDR3 protein: CASSSPGSQQFF
clone size: many; J gene: TRBJ2-7; V gene: TRBV29-1; D gene: TRBD2; CDR3 DNA: TGCAGCGTTGAAGTTAGCGGGACCTACGAGCAGTACTTC; CDR3 protein: CSVEVSGTYEQYF
clone size: -; J gene: TRBJ1-5; V gene: TRBV7-8; D gene: -; CDR3 DNA: TGTGCCAGCAGCTTTGTTTCTAGTGGGGATCAGCCCCAGCATTTT; CDR3 protein: CASSFVSSGDQPQHF
clone size: -; J gene: TRBJ2-1; V gene: TRBV7-6; D gene: TRBD1; CDR3 DNA: TGTGCCAGCAGCTTAGCCTCCGGGACAGGGGCGAATGAGCAGTTCTTC; CDR3 protein: CASSLASGTGANEQFF
clone size: few; J gene: TRBJ1-5; V gene: TRBV6-1; D gene: -; CDR3 DNA: TGTGCCAGCAGTGAAGCGGGTCATAGCAATCAGCCCCAGCATTTT; CDR3 protein: CASSEAGHSNQPQHF
clone size: many; J gene: TRBJ1-1; V gene: TRBV6-4; D gene: -; CDR3 DNA: TGTGCCAGCAGTGAGGCAACAGGTTCCCCTGAAGCTTTCTTT; CDR3 protein: CASSEATGSPEAFF
clone size: -; J gene: TRBJ1-1; V gene: TRBV28; D gene: TRBD1; CDR3 DNA: TGTGCCAGCAGACTGACAGGGTCTGTCACTGAAGCTTTCTTT; CDR3 protein: CASRLTGSVTEAFF
clone size: few; J gene: TRBJ1-5; V gene: TRBV10-1; D gene: TRBD1; CDR3 DNA: TGCGCCAGCAGTGGGGCAGGGGGTTTAAAGCCCCAGCATTTT; CDR3 protein: CASSGAGGLKPQHF
clone size: -; J gene: TRBJ2-6; V gene: TRBV7-2; D gene: -; CDR3 DNA: TGTGCCAGCAGCTTATCCGGGGCTGGGGCCAACGTCCTGACTTTC; CDR3 protein: CASSLSGAGANVLTF
clone size: -; J gene: TRBJ2-1; V gene: TRBV7-3; D gene: TRBD1; CDR3 DNA: TGTGCCAGCAGCTTAGGGGGACAGGGAGCTGAGCAGTTCTTC; CDR3 protein: CASSLGGQGAEQFF
clone size: -; J gene: TRBJ2-2; V gene: TRBV4-1; D gene: -; CDR3 DNA: TGCGCCAGCAGCCAAAACTATCTCGAGGGCGGGGAGCTGTTTTTT; CDR3 protein: CASSQNYLEGGELFF
clone size: -; J gene: TRBJ1-1; V gene: TRBV5-1; D gene: -; CDR3 DNA: TGCGCCAGCAGCAACACAGGTAACACTGAAGCTTTCTTT; CDR3 protein: CASSNTGNTEAFF
clone size: -; J gene: TRBJ2-1; V gene: TRBV29-1; D gene: TRBD1; CDR3 DNA: TGCAGCGTCCCCGGGACAGGGTGGGAGCAGTTCTTC; CDR3 protein: CSVPGTGWEQFF
clone size: -; J gene: TRBJ2-2; V gene: TRBV7-8; D gene: TRBD1; CDR3 DNA: TGTGCCAGCAGCCAACAGGGGGCCACCGGGGAGCTGTTTTTT; CDR3 protein: CASSQQGATGELFF
clone size: -; J gene: TRBJ2-6; V gene: TRBV4-2; D gene: -; CDR3 DNA: TGTGCCAGCAGCCACTTCTCGGCCTCTGGGGCCAACGTCCTGACTTTC; CDR3 protein: CASSHFSASGANVLTF
clone size: -; J gene: TRBJ2-1; V gene: TRBV18; D gene: -; CDR3 DNA: TGTGCCAGCTCACCTCCGGGCTACAATGAGCAGTTCTTC; CDR3 protein: CASSPPGYNEQFF
clone size: -; J gene: TRBJ2-5; V gene: TRBV7-9; D gene: -; CDR3 DNA: TGTGCCAGCAGCCGAAGGACCGTGGGACGAGAGACCCAGTACTTC; CDR3 protein: CASSRRTVGRETQYF
clone size: few; J gene: TRBJ1-2; V gene: TRBV9; D gene: TRBD1; CDR3 DNA: TGTGCCAGCAGCGTAGCCCCCCCGGGACAGGGTTCTGGCTACACCTTC; CDR3 protein: CASSVAPPGQGSGYTF
clone size: -; J gene: TRBJ2-2; V gene: TRBV10-3; D gene: TRBD2; CDR3 DNA: TGTGCCATCAGTCCCGGGACTAGGAACACCGGGGAGCTGTTTTTT; CDR3 protein: CAISPGTRNTGELFF
clone size: -; J gene: TRBJ2-3; V gene: TRBV4-3; D gene: TRBD1; CDR3 DNA: TGCGCCAGCAGTTCCCGGGACAGGGGACCCCGTAGGCAGTATTTT; CDR3 protein: CASSSRDRGPRRQYF
clone size: once; J gene: TRBJ2-1; V gene: TRBV28; D gene: TRBD1; CDR3 DNA: TGTGCCAGCAGTTTCCGGCACAGGGGGCTCCTAAGGGCTTACAATGAGCAGTTCTTC; CDR3 protein: CASSFRHRGLLRAYNEQFF
clone size: -; J gene: TRBJ1-5; V gene: TRBV12-5; D gene: -; CDR3 DNA: TGTGCTAGTGGTTTGGTATTAGGGTATGGCAATCAGCCCCAGCATTTT; CDR3 protein: CASGLVLGYGNQPQHF
clone size: -; J gene: TRBJ2-3; V gene: TRBV10-1; D gene: -; CDR3 DNA: TGCGCCGCCGTCCGCGGCACAGATACGCAGTATTTT; CDR3 protein: CAAVRGTDTQYF
clone size: -; J gene: TRBJ2-3; V gene: TRBV28; D gene: -; CDR3 DNA: TGTGCCAGCAGTAATGAGGTGGGAGATACGCAGTATTTT; CDR3 protein: CASSNEVGDTQYF
clone size: -; J gene: TRBJ2-3; V gene: TRBV28; D gene: TRBD2; CDR3 DNA: TGTGCCAGCAGTTTTCCTGAACTAGCGGGATTCGGGCAGTATTTT; CDR3 protein: CASSFPELAGFGQYF
clone size: -; J gene: TRBJ1-2; V gene: TRBV7-8; D gene: TRBD1; CDR3 DNA: TGTGCCAGCAGCTTACTACAGGGGGGTGGCTACACCTTC; CDR3 protein: CASSLLQGGGYTF
clone size: many; J gene: TRBJ1-1; V gene: TRBV5-1; D gene: TRBD1; CDR3 DNA: TGCGCCAGCAGCTACTCCCGGACAGGGGCTACTGAAGCTTTCTTT; CDR3 protein: CASSYSRTGATEAFF
clone size: -; J gene: TRBJ2-7; V gene: TRBV7-8; D gene: -; CDR3 DNA: TGTGCCAGCAGCTTAGCCATAGATGGTGGCGTTAACGAGCAGTACTTC; CDR3 protein: CASSLAIDGGVNEQYF
clone size: -; J gene: TRBJ1-2; V gene: TRBV18; D gene: -; CDR3 DNA: TGTGCCAGCTCACCACCTGGGGTACGCTACACTACTAACTATGGCTACACCTTC; CDR3 protein: CASSPPGVRYTTNYGYTF
clone size: -; J gene: TRBJ1-2; V gene: TRBV30; D gene: -; CDR3 DNA: TGTGCCTGGAGTGTTTGGGGGGGATATGGCTACACCTTC; CDR3 protein: CAWSVWGGYGYTF
clone size: -; J gene: TRBJ2-5; V gene: TRBV9; D gene: TRBD2; CDR3 DNA: TGTGCCAGCAGCGTAGGGCTAGCGGGAGTAGGAGAGACCCAGTACTTC; CDR3 protein: CASSVGLAGVGETQYF
clone size: -; J gene: TRBJ2-2; V gene: TRBV25-1; D gene: TRBD1; CDR3 DNA: TGTGCCAGCAGTGCCAAACCCCAGACAGGGGCGGATGCCGGGGAGCTGTTTTTT; CDR3 protein: CASSAKPQTGADAGELFF
clone size: -; J gene: TRBJ2-2; V gene: TRBV5-4; D gene: -; CDR3 DNA: TGTGCCAGCAGCTTGCTGGGAGTCGGGGAGCTGTTTTTT; CDR3 protein: CASSLLGVGELFF
clone size: -; J gene: TRBJ1-1; V gene: TRBV29-1; D gene: -; CDR3 DNA: TGCAGCGTTGAGGGGCACCCACTAGTAGCTTTCTTT; CDR3 protein: CSVEGHPLVAFF
clone size: few; J gene: TRBJ1-1; V gene: TRBV6-6; D gene: -; CDR3 DNA: TGTGCCAGCAGTTACTGGGGCACAACGAACACTGAAGCTTTCTTT; CDR3 protein: CASSYWGTTNTEAFF
clone size: -; J gene: TRBJ2-7; V gene: TRBV30; D gene: -; CDR3 DNA: TGTGCCACCACCCGGGACTTCCTTTACTACGAGCAGTACTTC; CDR3 protein: CATTRDFLYYEQYF
clone size: -; J gene: TRBJ2-5; V gene: TRBV13; D gene: -; CDR3 DNA: TGTGCCAGCAGCCGGGGCGGCATAGGACCTCAAGAGACCCAGTACTTC; CDR3 protein: CASSRGGIGPQETQYF
clone size: -; J gene: TRBJ1-1; V gene: TRBV28; D gene: -; CDR3 DNA: TGTGCCAGCAGTCCCCTCCCGGCGCGGGGAAGCACTGAAGCTTTCTTT; CDR3 protein: CASSPLPARGSTEAFF
clone size: -; J gene: TRBJ2-5; V gene: TRBV2; D gene: -; CDR3 DNA: TGTGCCAGCACCCGGACACCCCAAGAGACCCAGTACTTC; CDR3 protein: CASTRTPQETQYF
clone size: -; J gene: TRBJ1-2; V gene: TRBV6-1; D gene: TRBD1; CDR3 DNA: TGTGCCAGCAGTACCCGGGACAGGGGTGGCTACACCTTC; CDR3 protein: CASSTRDRGGYTF
clone size: -; J gene: TRBJ1-5; V gene: TRBV5-1; D gene: TRBD1; CDR3 DNA: TGCGCCAGCAGCTCCGGGACAGGGGGCAATCAGCCCCAGCATTTT; CDR3 protein: CASSSGTGGNQPQHF
clone size: -; J gene: TRBJ2-7; V gene: TRBV29-1; D gene: -; CDR3 DNA: TGCAGCGTTGAAAGTGCCCCCGTGCACGAGCAGTACTTC; CDR3 protein: CSVESAPVHEQYF
clone size: -; J gene: TRBJ2-7; V gene: TRBV6-6; D gene: -; CDR3 DNA: TGTGCCAGCCAGGGCGGTGGCAGCGCCTACGAGCAGTACTTC; CDR3 protein: CASQGGGSAYEQYF
clone size: -; J gene: TRBJ2-6; V gene: TRBV2; D gene: -; CDR3 DNA: TGTGCCAGCAGTCCCCCTGGGGCCAACGTCCTGACTTTC; CDR3 protein: CASSPPGANVLTF
clone size: -; J gene: TRBJ1-1; V gene: TRBV11-2; D gene: -; CDR3 DNA: TGTGCCAGCAGCTTGTCGAGGAGCACTGAAGCTTTCTTT; CDR3 protein: CASSLSRSTEAFF
clone size: -; J gene: TRBJ2-7; V gene: TRBV6-1; D gene: TRBD1; CDR3 DNA: TGTGCCAGCAGTGACAGACAGGGAGTACAGTACGAGCAGTACTTC; CDR3 protein: CASSDRQGVQYEQYF
clone size: -; J gene: TRBJ1-3; V gene: TRBV5-4; D gene: -; CDR3 DNA: TGTGCCAGCAGCTTCGATTGGGGAAACACCATATATTTT; CDR3 protein: CASSFDWGNTIYF